Following are 31 T cell receptor beta chains from one sample sequenced in a study of regulatory T cells in long-lasting Graves disease. As for time point: newly diagnosed GD, antithyroid drugs for less than 3 months. PBMC RNA was the source of the TCR library. Arm-PCR with iRepertoire HTBI primers amplified the CDR3 regions for these TCR beta libraries. TCRdb independently ran MiXCR on the multiplex PCR reads; one entry per CDR3 protein. The sample lists some 560,000 distinct CDR3 sequences, around 15% seen once, with 25% in the top ten. These data were also filed under a second study, of T cells in Graves' hyperthyroidism and ophthalmopathy.

The specimen was peripheral blood mononuclear cells (PBMCs), collected at new diagnosis, from a patient treated with antithyroid drugs. These receptors originate from a middle-aged woman with Graves disease.

This clonotype was seen a few times. V gene TRBV28 combines with J gene TRBJ2-1; 9 nucleotides align to TRBD1. The CDR3 consists of 16 residues. The germline CDR1 and CDR2 sequences are MDHEN and SYDVKM. The V segment lost 6 bases and the J segment 2 bases; nucleotides outside the gene matches: 8. The CDR3: CASSPMGTGTYNEQFF. The CDR3 DNA is TGTGCCAGCAGCCCAATGGGGACAGGGACCTACAATGAGCAGTTCTTC.

The chain links TRBV28 to TRBJ1-5; no firm D call. V dropped 2 bases and J dropped 6 bases, with 14 bases sitting between them. The CDR3 extends over 15 amino acids. The V gene's germline CDR1 is MDHEN and CDR2 SYDVKM. The CDR3 DNA follows: TGTGCCAGCAGTTTAGGTAGGGCGTTTAGTCAGCCCCAGCATTTT. It encodes CASSLGRAFSQPQHF.

This clonotype was picked up a small number of times. This chain links TRBV20-1 with TRBJ2-7; D ambiguous. This CDR3 has 15 residues. The ends were cut back, 6 bases at V and 3 bases at J, with 21 bases in the middle. Germline CDR1 reads DFQATT; CDR2 reads SNEGSKA (reference sequence). CDR3 DNA sequence: TGCAGTGCGACGCCCCGCTCATCGAACAACTACGAGCAGTACTTC. This sequence encodes CSATPRSSNNYEQYF.

This clonotype was detected many times. J is TRBJ2-5 and V is TRBV11-2; no clear D gene. V lost 6 bases and J lost 5, with 10 bases in between. CDR1 is SGHAT and CDR2 is FQNNGV in the germline V gene. The CDR3 spans 12 residues. CDR3 DNA sequence: TGTGCCAGCAGTCCCTCGTGGGAGACCCAGTACTTC. This encodes CASSPSWETQYF.

At least ten counts were recorded for this clonotype. This chain connects TRBV28 to TRBJ1-4; 9 nucleotides align to TRBD1. V dropped 8 bases and J dropped 8; count of bases not matched to a gene: 9. This CDR3 region has 14 residues. Looked up from germline, CDR1 is MDHEN and CDR2 is SYDVKM. The CDR3 here is CASVSGTGSEKLFF. CDR3 nucleotides: TGTGCCAGCGTATCCGGGACAGGGTCAGAAAAACTGTTTTTT.

The rearrangement joins TRBV28 to TRBJ1-2; 9 nucleotides line up with TRBD1. Germline CDR1 is MDHEN and CDR2 is SYDVKM. V trimming: 5 bases; J trimming: 2 bases; junction bases outside the gene matches: 6. The CDR3 loop spans 15 amino acids. As DNA, the CDR3 is TGTGCCAGCAGTCCCCCGACAGGGGGAAACTATGGCTACACCTTC. This translates into CASSPPTGGNYGYTF.

In its sample, this clonotype was seen many times. This rearrangement joins TRBV7-9 to TRBJ2-3, with 8 bases identical to TRBD2. The V gene end was trimmed by 5 bases and the J gene end by 1 base; junction bases not matched to a gene: 5. The CDR3 loop spans 15 amino acids. CDR1 is SEHNR and CDR2 is FQNEAQ in the germline V gene (reference sequence). CDR3 region: CASSPGGPGTDTQYF. DNA of the CDR3: TGTGCCAGCAGCCCGGGGGGGCCGGGCACAGATACGCAGTATTTT.

This clonotype was found a few times. The rearrangement uses TRBV28 and TRBJ2-3; D is possibly TRBD2 (6 bases). V lost 4 bases to trimming and J lost 0 bases, with 14 bases between them. Looked up from germline, CDR1 is MDHEN and CDR2 is SYDVKM. The CDR3 extends over 16 amino acids. The CDR3 DNA reads as TGTGCCAGCAGTTCCTCGACTAGGGTGAGCACAGATACGCAGTATTTT. Translating it yields CASSSSTRVSTDTQYF.

This chain uses TRBV11-2 with TRBJ1-6; D gene ambiguous. Germline V gene lookup returns CDR1 SGHAT and CDR2 FQNNGV. The CDR3 loop spans 13 amino acids. V shed 5 bases and J shed 2 bases, with 4 bases lying between them. In DNA, the CDR3 is TGTGCCAGCAGCCTCCCCTATAATTCACCCCTCCACTTT. Amino acid sequence: CASSLPYNSPLHF. Together with reference TRBV11-2 and TRBJ1-6, the CDR3 gives the full variable domain: EAGVAQSPRYKIIEKRQSVAFWCNPISGHATLYWYQQILGQGPKLLIQFQNNGVVDDSQLPKDRFSAERLKGVDSTLKIQPAKLEDSAVYLCASSLPYNSPLHFGNGTRLTVT.

The rearrangement uses TRBV20-1 and TRBJ2-2, with TRBD1 identical over 7 bases. Germline CDR1 reads DFQATT; CDR2 reads SNEGSKA (reference sequence). The CDR3 length is 14 residues. V lost 3 bases to trimming and J lost 5 bases; unmatched junction nucleotides: 6. The CDR3: CSARGQGETGELFF. CDR3 nucleotides: TGCAGTGCTAGGGGGCAGGGGGAGACCGGGGAGCTGTTTTTT.

This clonotype was seen repeatedly, ten times or more. J is TRBJ1-4 and V is TRBV2; D remains ambiguous. The germline V gene encodes CDR1 SNHLY and CDR2 FYNNEI. V was pared by 5 bases and J by 4 bases, with 14 bases between. The CDR3 spans 15 residues. The CDR3 region has the DNA TGTGCCAGCAGTCCCAACAGAGGAGATAATGAAAAACTGTTTTTT. It encodes CASSPNRGDNEKLFF.

This clonotype was seen only a few times. The rearrangement joins TRBV12-3 or TRBV12-4 to TRBJ2-2, with D possibly being TRBD2 (5 bases). CDR3 size: 15 residues. Trimming took off 7 bases at V and 4 bases at J, with 16 bases between the two ends. The CDR3 DNA is TGTGCCAGCAACTTACTAAAGCGGAGCACCGGGGAGCTGTTTTTT. It specifies CASNLLKRSTGELFF.

This clonotype was recorded at least ten times. The chain joins TRBV2 to TRBJ1-2; tentative D call: TRBD1 (5 bases). The CDR3 runs 15 residues. From germline, CDR1 is SNHLY and CDR2 FYNNEI. The V end lost 10 bases, the J end lost 7 bases, and 25 bases lay between the germline ends. The CDR3 bases are TGTGCCAACAAACGGGATTCGGGGGAATTGAGTGGCTACACCTTC. Its translation: CANKRDSGELSGYTF.

This clonotype was seen a handful of times. This chain links TRBV5-1 with TRBJ2-2; no clear D. The germline V gene encodes CDR1 SGHRS and CDR2 YFSETQ. The CDR3 contains 15 residues. V dropped 4 bases and J dropped 5 bases, with 15 bases sitting between them. In DNA, the CDR3 is TGCGCCAGCAGCCTATGGACGGTCGGGACCGGGGAGCTGTTTTTT. Translation: CASSLWTVGTGELFF.

This clonotype turned up a few times. The chain has TRBV7-9 and TRBJ1-5, with 7 bases identical to TRBD1. Germline assignment: CDR1 SEHNR and CDR2 FQNEAQ (reference sequence). The J segment lost 0 bases and the V segment lost 4 bases, leaving 9 bases of the junction unmatched. CDR3 size: 17 residues. Here the CDR3 DNA reads TGTGCCAGCAGCTCCGATCCGGGACAGAATAGCAATCAGCCCCAGCATTTT. Its translation is CASSSDPGQNSNQPQHF.

A note on this clonotype: Its ends do not fully match the called genes, so a read error is possible. This chain joins TRBV30 and TRBJ1-5, with unresolved D. The germline V gene encodes CDR1 GTSNPN and CDR2 SVGIG (reference sequence). The CDR3 runs to 13 residues. This CDR3 is CARSSYTHQPQHF. The CDR3 DNA sequence: TGTGCCCGGAGCTCCTACACTCATCAGCCCCAGCATTTT.

This clonotype occurred a few times. The chain joins TRBV6-1 to TRBJ2-7; D is undetermined. Germline V CDR1 and CDR2: MNHNS, SASEGT. CDR3 size: 14 residues. Trimming removed 6 bases from V and 3 bases from J, with 15 bases in between. CDR3 bases: TGTGCCAGCAGCCCTTCTAGGACCTTCTACGAGCAGTACTTC. Its protein product is CASSPSRTFYEQYF.

This clonotype was counted ten times or more. The gene calls are TRBV2 and TRBJ2-5; TRBD1 is a possible D gene (5 bases). Germline V gene lookup returns CDR1 SNHLY and CDR2 FYNNEI. CDR3 length equals 15 residues. Trimming cost V 3 bases and J 4 bases, with 15 bases left between them. The CDR3 here is CASSDPRRAPETQYF. DNA for the CDR3: TGTGCCAGCAGTGACCCGCGCAGGGCCCCAGAGACCCAGTACTTC.

This clonotype was observed a few times. V is TRBV5-4 and J is TRBJ1-2; no firm D call. The CDR3 is made up of 14 amino acids. Germline V gene lookup returns CDR1 SGHNT and CDR2 YYREEE (reference sequence). V was cut by 0 bases and J by 3 bases, with 9 bases left in between. The DNA for the CDR3 is TGTGCCAGCAGCTTGGCCGCCGACTACTATGGCTACACCTTC. Translated, it gives CASSLAADYYGYTF.

This chain uses TRBV6-1 with TRBJ1-2; the match to TRBD1 covers 8 bases. From germline, CDR1 is MNHNS and CDR2 SASEGT. The CDR3 is 15 residues long. The V and J ends lost 2 bases and 5 bases, in that order; junction bases with no gene match: 7. CDR3 residues: CASSETGGQGYGYTF. The CDR3 DNA reads TGTGCCAGCAGTGAAACAGGGGGGCAAGGATATGGCTACACCTTC.

This clonotype was recorded at least ten times. The V call is TRBV6-1, the J call TRBJ2-3; TRBD1 might be the D (5 bases). The CDR3 covers 15 residues. The V gene lost 3 bases and the J gene lost 5 bases, with 15 bases spanning the gap. CDR1 and CDR2 from the germline V gene are MNHNS and SASEGT. The CDR3 loop reads CASSESVTTGDTQYF. CDR3 in DNA: TGTGCCAGCAGTGAGTCTGTGACCACAGGAGATACGCAGTATTTT.

The table lists this clonotype with many counts. In nucleotides, the CDR3 is TGTGCCAGCAGTGAAGAACAGGGTTCGGAAAAACTGTTTTTT. Translation gives CASSEEQGSEKLFF. The rearrangement uses TRBV2 and TRBJ1-4; tentative D call: TRBD1 (6 bases). This CDR3 region has 14 residues. Trimming shortened V by 1 base and J by 8 bases, and 11 bases separated the two germline ends. Germline-derived CDR1 and CDR2 are SNHLY and FYNNEI.

The J gene is TRBJ2-3, the V gene TRBV14; D unresolved. CDR1 SGHDN and CDR2 FVKESK come from the germline V gene. The CDR3 extends over 13 amino acids. Trimming shortened V by 0 bases and J by 5 bases, and 6 bases separated the two germline ends. The CDR3 loop reads CASSQDSKDTQYF. The CDR3 DNA reads as TGTGCCAGCAGCCAAGATAGTAAAGATACGCAGTATTTT.

V and J are TRBV7-2 and TRBJ2-2; no firm D call. V was pared by 5 bases and J by 6 bases, with 16 bases between. CDR3 length: 15 amino acids. Germline assignment: CDR1 SGHTA and CDR2 FQGNSA. Here the CDR3 DNA reads TGTGCCAGCAGCGAAAGAGGTGGTTTTGCCGGGGAGCTGTTTTTT. Encoded protein: CASSERGGFAGELFF.

This clonotype has a handful of counts. The J gene is TRBJ1-4, the V gene TRBV12-3 or TRBV12-4, with 9 bases identical to TRBD1. After removal of 7 bases from V and 5 bases from J, the junction contained 8 bases not matched to a gene. This CDR3 is built from 15 residues. CDR3 sequence: CASTLGDRENEKLFF. The CDR3 nucleotides read TGTGCCAGCACCCTAGGGGACAGGGAGAATGAAAAACTGTTTTTT.

This clonotype has more than one count but fewer than ten. The gene calls are TRBV14 and TRBJ2-1; the D call may be TRBD1 or TRBD2 (6 bases each). The CDR3 has 15 amino acids. The V gene's germline CDR1 is SGHDN and CDR2 FVKESK. Between the trimmed V and J ends, which lost 1 base and 9 bases, there was a span of 16 bases. CDR3 protein: CASSQVRGGFGEQFF. The CDR3 DNA is TGTGCCAGCAGCCAAGTCCGAGGGGGGTTTGGTGAGCAGTTCTTC. Combining the CDR3 with reference TRBV14 and TRBJ2-1 gives the whole variable domain EAGVTQFPSHSVIEKGQTVTLRCDPISGHDNLYWYRRVMGKEIKFLLHFVKESKQDESGMPNNRFLAERTGGTYSTLKVQPAELEDSGVYFCASSQVRGGFGEQFFGPGTRLTVL.

The sample holds a few counts of this clonotype. This chain links TRBV2 with TRBJ2-3; 7 nucleotides line up with TRBD2. The CDR3 runs to 16 residues. Germline V gene data show CDR1 as SNHLY and CDR2 as FYNNEI. After removal of 5 bases from V and 0 bases from J, the junction contained 8 bases not matched to a gene. The CDR3 reads CASSPRAGISTDTQYF. The DNA for the CDR3 is TGTGCCAGCAGTCCGCGAGCGGGGATCAGCACAGATACGCAGTATTTT.

This clonotype has a count of ten or more. This sequence joins TRBV12-3 or TRBV12-4 and TRBJ1-3, with D perhaps matching TRBD1 (5 bases). This CDR3 contains 15 residues. Trimming shortened V by 6 bases and J by 0 bases, and 12 bases separated the two germline ends. CDR3 DNA: TGTGCCAGCAGCCAAGACAGTATCTCTGGAAACACCATATATTTT. It translates to CASSQDSISGNTIYF.

This clonotype has a count of ten or more. V usage is TRBV3-1 and J usage is TRBJ1-5; 7 bases match TRBD1. Germline V gene sequence: CDR1 LGHDT, CDR2 YNNKEL (reference sequence). This CDR3 is 16 amino acids long. With 1 base clipped from V and 4 bases from J, the junction kept 7 bases outside the gene matches. The DNA of the CDR3 is TGTGCCAGCAGCCAAGTGGCAGGGGGGATAAATCAGCCCCAGCATTTT. This encodes CASSQVAGGINQPQHF.

This clonotype showed up many times. The chain recombines TRBV5-1 with TRBJ1-1; TRBD1 might be the D (5 bases). The V end was cut by 4 bases, the J end by 0 bases, with 13 bases between. In germline, CDR1 is SGHRS, CDR2 YFSETQ. The CDR3 spans 15 residues. The chain's CDR3 is CASSTRQNMNTEAFF. The DNA for the CDR3 is TGCGCCAGCAGCACCCGACAGAACATGAACACTGAAGCTTTCTTT.

The genes are TRBV3-1 and TRBJ1-1; D may be TRBD1 (5 bases). V was shortened by 0 bases and J by 5 bases, with 13 bases between the two germline ends. The CDR3 is 15 amino acids. Germline V gene data show CDR1 as LGHDT and CDR2 as YNNKEL (reference sequence). CDR3 nucleotide sequence: TGTGCCAGCAGCCAAGATACGGGTTGGGGGACTGAAGCTTTCTTT. Translated: CASSQDTGWGTEAFF.